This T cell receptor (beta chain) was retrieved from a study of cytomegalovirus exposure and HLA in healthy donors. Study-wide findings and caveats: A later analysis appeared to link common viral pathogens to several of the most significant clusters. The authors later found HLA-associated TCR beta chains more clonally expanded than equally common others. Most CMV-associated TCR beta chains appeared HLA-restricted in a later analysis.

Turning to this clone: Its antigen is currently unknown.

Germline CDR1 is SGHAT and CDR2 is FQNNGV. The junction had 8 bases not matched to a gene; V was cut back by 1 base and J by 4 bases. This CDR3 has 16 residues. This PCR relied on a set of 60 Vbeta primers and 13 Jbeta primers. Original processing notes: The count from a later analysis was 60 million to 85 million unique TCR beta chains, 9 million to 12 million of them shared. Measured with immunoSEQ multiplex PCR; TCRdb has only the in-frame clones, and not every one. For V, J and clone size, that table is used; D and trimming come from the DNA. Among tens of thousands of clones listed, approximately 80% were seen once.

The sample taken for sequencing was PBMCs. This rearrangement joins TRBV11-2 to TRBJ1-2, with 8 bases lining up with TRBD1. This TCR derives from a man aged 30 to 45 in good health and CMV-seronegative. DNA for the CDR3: TGTGCCAGCAGCTTAGTTCGGGACAGGCCTCCCTATGGCTACACCTTC. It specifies CASSLVRDRPPYGYTF.